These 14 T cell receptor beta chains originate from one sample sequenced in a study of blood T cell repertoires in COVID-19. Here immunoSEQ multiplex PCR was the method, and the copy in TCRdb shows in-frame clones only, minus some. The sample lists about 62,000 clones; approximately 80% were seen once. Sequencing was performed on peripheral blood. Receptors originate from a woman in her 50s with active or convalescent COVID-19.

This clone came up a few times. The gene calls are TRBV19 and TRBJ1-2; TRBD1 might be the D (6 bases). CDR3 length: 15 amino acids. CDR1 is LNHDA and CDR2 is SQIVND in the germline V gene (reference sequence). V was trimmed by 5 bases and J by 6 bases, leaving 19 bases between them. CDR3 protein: CASSEQGSGWNGYTF. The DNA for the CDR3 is TGTGCCAGTAGTGAACAGGGAAGTGGGTGGAATGGCTACACCTTC.

The CDR3 DNA reads as TGTGCCAGCAGCTCAGTCTTCAATGAGCAGTTCTTC. Amino acids: CASSSVFNEQFF. The J gene is TRBJ2-1, the V gene TRBV7-9; D call uncertain. There are 12 residues in the CDR3. V was cut by 4 bases and J by 6 bases, with 7 bases left in between. Germline V CDR1 and CDR2: SEHNR, FQNEAQ (reference sequence). Drawing the rest from reference TRBV7-9 and TRBJ2-1, the complete variable domain is DTGVSQNPRHKITKRGQNVTFRCDPISEHNRLYWYRQTLGQGPEFLTYFQNEAQLEKSRLLSDRFSAERPKGSFSTLEIQRTEQGDSAMYLCASSSVFNEQFFGPGTRLTVL.

The CDR3 DNA reads TGTGCCAGCGGTTTTGTAGCGGGAGAGAGGAATGAGCAGTTCTTC. Translated: CASGFVAGERNEQFF. The chain employs TRBV6-5 and TRBJ2-1; 9 bases are a match to TRBD2. Trimming at V came to 8 bases and at J to 7 bases, leaving 12 bases not matched to a gene. Germline loops: CDR1 MNHEY, CDR2 SVGAGI. This CDR3 comprises 15 residues.

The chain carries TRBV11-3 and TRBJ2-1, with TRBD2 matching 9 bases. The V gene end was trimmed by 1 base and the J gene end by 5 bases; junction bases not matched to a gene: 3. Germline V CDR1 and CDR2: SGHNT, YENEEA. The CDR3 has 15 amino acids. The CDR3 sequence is CASSLGSSGNNEQFF. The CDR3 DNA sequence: TGTGCCAGCAGCTTAGGGTCTAGCGGGAACAATGAGCAGTTCTTC. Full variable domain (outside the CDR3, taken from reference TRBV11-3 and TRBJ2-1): EAGVVQSPRYKIIEKKQPVAFWCNPISGHNTLYWYLQNLGQGPELLIRYENEEAVDDSQLPKDRFSAERLKGVDSTLKIQPAELGDSAVYLCASSLGSSGNNEQFFGPGTRLTVL.

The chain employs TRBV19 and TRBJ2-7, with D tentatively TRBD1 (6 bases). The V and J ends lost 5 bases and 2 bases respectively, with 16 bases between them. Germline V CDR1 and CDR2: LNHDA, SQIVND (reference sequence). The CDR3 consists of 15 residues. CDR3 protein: CASSVTGVNAYEQYF. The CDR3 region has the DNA TGTGCCAGTAGTGTGACAGGAGTTAATGCCTACGAGCAGTACTTC.

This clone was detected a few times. DNA of the CDR3: TGTGCCTCCCGAAAGAAGGAGGCTGGGGCCAACGTCCTGACTTTC. This codes for CASRKKEAGANVLTF. The chain is built from TRBV30 and TRBJ2-6; weak D call: TRBD2 (5 bases). Germline CDR1 reads GTSNPN; CDR2 reads SVGIG (reference sequence). V gave up 7 bases and J gave up 2 bases, with 15 bases separating them. CDR3 length equals 15 residues. Supplemented by reference TRBV30 and TRBJ2-6, the full variable domain reads SQTIHQWPATLVQPVGSPLSLECTVEGTSNPNLYWYRQAAGRGLQLLFYSVGIGQISSEVPQNLSASRPQDRQFILSSKKLLLSDSGFYLCASRKKEAGANVLTFGAGSRLTVL.

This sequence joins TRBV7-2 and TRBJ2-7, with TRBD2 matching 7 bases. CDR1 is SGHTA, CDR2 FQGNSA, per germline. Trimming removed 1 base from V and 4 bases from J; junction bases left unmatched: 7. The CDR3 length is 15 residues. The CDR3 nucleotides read TGTGCCAGCAGCTTAGGGTCGGGAGGAGTATACGAGCAGTACTTC. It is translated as CASSLGSGGVYEQYF.

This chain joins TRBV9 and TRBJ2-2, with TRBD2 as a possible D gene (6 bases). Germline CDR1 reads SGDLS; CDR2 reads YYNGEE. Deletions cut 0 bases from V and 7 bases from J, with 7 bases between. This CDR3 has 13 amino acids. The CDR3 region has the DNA TGTGCCAGCAGCGTAGTGCGGGGCGGGGAGCTGTTTTTT. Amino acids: CASSVVRGGELFF.

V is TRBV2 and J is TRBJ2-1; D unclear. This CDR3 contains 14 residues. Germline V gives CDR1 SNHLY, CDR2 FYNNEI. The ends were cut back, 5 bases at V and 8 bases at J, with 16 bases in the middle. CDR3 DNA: TGTGCCAGCAGTTCCCGCCAGTTTTTCGATGAGCAGTTCTTC. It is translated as CASSSRQFFDEQFF.

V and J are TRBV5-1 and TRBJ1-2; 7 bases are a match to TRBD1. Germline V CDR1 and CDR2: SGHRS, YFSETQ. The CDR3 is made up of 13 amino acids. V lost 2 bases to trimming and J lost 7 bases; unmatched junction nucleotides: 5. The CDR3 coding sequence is TGCGCCAGCAGCTTACAGGGGTCCGGTGGCTACACCTTC. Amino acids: CASSLQGSGGYTF. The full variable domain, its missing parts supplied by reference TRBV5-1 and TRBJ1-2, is KAGVTQTPRYLIKTRGQQVTLSCSPISGHRSVSWYQQTPGQGLQFLFEYFSETQRNKGNFPGRFSGRQFSNSRSEMNVSTLELGDSALYLCASSLQGSGGYTFGSGTRLTVV.

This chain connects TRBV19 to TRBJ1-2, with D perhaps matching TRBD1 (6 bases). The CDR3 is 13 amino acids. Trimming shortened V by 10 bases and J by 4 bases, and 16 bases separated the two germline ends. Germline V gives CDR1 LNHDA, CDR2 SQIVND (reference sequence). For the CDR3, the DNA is TGTGCCAATAGATACAGGGAACGCTATGGCTACACCTTC. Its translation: CANRYRERYGYTF.

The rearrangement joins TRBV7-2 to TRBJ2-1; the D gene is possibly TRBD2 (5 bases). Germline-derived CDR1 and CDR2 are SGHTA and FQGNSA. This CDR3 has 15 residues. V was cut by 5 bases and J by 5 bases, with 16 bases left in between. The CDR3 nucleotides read TGTGCCAGCAGCCCGTCCAATTTGCGGGACAATGAGCAGTTCTTC. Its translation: CASSPSNLRDNEQFF.

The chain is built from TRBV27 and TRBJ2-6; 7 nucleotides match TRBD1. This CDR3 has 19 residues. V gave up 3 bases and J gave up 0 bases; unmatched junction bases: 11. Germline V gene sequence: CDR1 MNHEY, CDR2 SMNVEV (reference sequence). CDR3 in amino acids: CASSLAGGIFGSGANVLTF. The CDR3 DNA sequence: TGTGCCAGCAGTTTGGCAGGGGGAATATTTGGCTCTGGGGCCAACGTCCTGACTTTC.

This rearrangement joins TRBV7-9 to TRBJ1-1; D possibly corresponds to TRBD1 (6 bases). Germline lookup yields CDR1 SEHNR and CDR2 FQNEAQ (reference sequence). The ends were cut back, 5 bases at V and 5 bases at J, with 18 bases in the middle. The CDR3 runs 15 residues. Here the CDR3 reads CASSIPQGQGTEAFF. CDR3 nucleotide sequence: TGTGCCAGCAGCATTCCGCAGGGGCAGGGGACTGAAGCTTTCTTT.